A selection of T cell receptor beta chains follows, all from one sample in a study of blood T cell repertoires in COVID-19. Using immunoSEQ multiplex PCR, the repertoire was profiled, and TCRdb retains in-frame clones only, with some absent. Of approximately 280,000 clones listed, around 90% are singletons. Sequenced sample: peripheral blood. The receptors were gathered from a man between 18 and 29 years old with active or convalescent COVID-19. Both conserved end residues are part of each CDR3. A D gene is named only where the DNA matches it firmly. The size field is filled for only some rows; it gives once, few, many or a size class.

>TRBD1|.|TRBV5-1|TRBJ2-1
CASSLGDRGSYNEQFF
TGCGCCAGCAGCTTGGGGGACAGGGGCTCCTACAATGAGCAGTTCTTC
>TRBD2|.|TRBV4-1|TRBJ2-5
CASSQPGLAPLQETQYF
TGCGCCAGCAGCCAGCCGGGACTAGCCCCCCTCCAAGAGACCCAGTACTTC
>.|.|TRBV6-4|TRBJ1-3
CASSAQGHHSGNTIYF
TGTGCCAGCAGTGCCCAGGGACACCACTCTGGAAACACCATATATTTT
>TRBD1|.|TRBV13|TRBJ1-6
CASSFGQGNYNNSPLHF
TGTGCCAGCAGCTTCGGACAGGGCAACTACAATAATTCACCCCTCCACTTT
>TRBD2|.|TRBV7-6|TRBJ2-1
CASSSGLAGEQFF
TGTGCCAGCAGCTCCGGACTAGCGGGGGAGCAGTTCTTC
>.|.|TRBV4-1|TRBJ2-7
CASSQDERGISYEQYF
TGCGCCAGCAGCCAAGATGAACGGGGGATCTCCTACGAGCAGTACTTC
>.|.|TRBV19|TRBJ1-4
CASSIGGSVNEKLFF
TGTGCCAGTAGTATAGGGGGCAGCGTTAATGAAAAACTGTTTTTT
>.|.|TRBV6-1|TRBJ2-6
CASSGAGDFSGANVLTF
TGTGCCAGCAGTGGGGCAGGGGATTTCTCTGGGGCCAACGTCCTGACTTTC
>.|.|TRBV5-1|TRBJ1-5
CASRTDLYSNQPQHF
TGCGCCAGCAGGACAGACCTCTATAGCAATCAGCCCCAGCATTTT
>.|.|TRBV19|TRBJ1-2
CASSNGQRSYGYTF
TGTGCCAGTAGTAATGGACAGAGAAGTTATGGCTACACCTTC
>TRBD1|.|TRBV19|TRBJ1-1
CASSTHEGAGGTEAFF
TGTGCCAGTAGTACTCATGAGGGGGCCGGTGGCACTGAAGCTTTCTTT
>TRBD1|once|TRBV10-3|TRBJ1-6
CAIKGQGEYNSPLHF
TGTGCCATCAAAGGACAGGGGGAGTATAATTCACCCCTCCACTTT
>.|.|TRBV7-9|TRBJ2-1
CASSRAPFHNEQFF
TGTGCCAGCAGCCGCGCTCCTTTCCACAATGAGCAGTTCTTC
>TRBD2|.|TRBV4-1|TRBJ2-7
CASSQVLTSGGAYEQYF
TGCGCCAGCAGCCAAGTCCTTACTAGCGGGGGGGCCTACGAGCAGTACTTC
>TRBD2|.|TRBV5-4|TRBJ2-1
CASSPPIAGGLNEQFF
TGTGCCAGCAGCCCCCCTATAGCGGGGGGGTTAAATGAGCAGTTCTTC
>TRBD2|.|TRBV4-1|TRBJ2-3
CASSQVTSGGTDTQYF
TGCGCCAGCAGCCAAGTAACTAGCGGGGGCACAGATACGCAGTATTTT
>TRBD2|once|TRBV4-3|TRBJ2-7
CASSQVAGAYEQYF
TGCGCCAGCAGCCAAGTAGCGGGGGCCTACGAGCAGTACTTC
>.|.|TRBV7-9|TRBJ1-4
CASSGESNNEKLFF
TGTGCCAGCAGCGGGGAGTCGAATAATGAAAAACTGTTTTTT
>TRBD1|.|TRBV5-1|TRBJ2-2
CASSRDRDLLGGELFF
TGCGCCAGCAGTCGGGACAGGGACCTTCTTGGGGGGGAGCTGTTTTTT
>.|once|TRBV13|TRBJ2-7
CASSTGTSEQYF
TGTGCCAGCAGCACCGGGACTTCCGAGCAGTACTTC
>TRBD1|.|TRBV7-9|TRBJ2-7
CASSLSQGQKLYEQYF
TGTGCCAGCAGCTTAAGCCAGGGACAGAAACTCTACGAGCAGTACTTC
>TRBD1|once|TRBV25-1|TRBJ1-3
CASSEWQGAGGNTIYF
TGTGCCAGCAGTGAATGGCAGGGGGCAGGTGGAAACACCATATATTTT
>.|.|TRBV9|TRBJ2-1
CASSPGGSYNEQFF
TGTGCCAGCAGCCCCGGGGGTTCCTACAATGAGCAGTTCTTC
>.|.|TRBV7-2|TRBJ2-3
CASSLAFRDTQYF
TGTGCCAGCAGCTTAGCGTTTCGGGATACGCAGTATTTT
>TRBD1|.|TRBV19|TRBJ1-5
CASSITGGNQPQHF
TGTGCCAGTAGTATCACAGGGGGAAATCAGCCCCAGCATTTT
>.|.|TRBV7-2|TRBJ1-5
CASSLGSPGQPQHF
TGTGCCAGCAGCTTAGGCTCCCCGGGTCAGCCCCAGCATTTT
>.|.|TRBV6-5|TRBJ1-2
CAYRRDYGYTF
TGTGCGTATCGGAGGGACTATGGCTACACCTTC
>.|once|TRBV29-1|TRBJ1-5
CSVGGGNQPQHF
TGCAGCGTGGGAGGGGGCAATCAGCCCCAGCATTTT
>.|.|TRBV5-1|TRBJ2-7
CASASTGGDSYEQYF
TGCGCCAGCGCGTCAACAGGGGGGGACTCCTACGAGCAGTACTTC
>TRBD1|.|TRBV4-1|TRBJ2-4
CASSQDVVQGKYIQYF
TGCGCCAGCAGCCAAGATGTCGTACAGGGGAAATACATTCAGTACTTC
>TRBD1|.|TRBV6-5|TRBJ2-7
CASSKDRARYEQYF
TGTGCCAGCAGTAAGGACAGGGCACGGTACGAGCAGTACTTC
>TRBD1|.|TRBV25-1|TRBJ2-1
CASSIGTDYNEQFF
TGTGCCAGCAGCATCGGGACAGATTACAATGAGCAGTTCTTC
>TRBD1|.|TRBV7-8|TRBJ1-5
CASSTDLTGSHQPQHF
TGTGCCAGCAGCACCGATTTGACAGGGTCCCATCAGCCCCAGCATTTT
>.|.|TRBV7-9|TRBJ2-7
CASSLEAVYEQYF
TGTGCCAGCAGCTTAGAGGCGGTCTACGAGCAGTACTTC
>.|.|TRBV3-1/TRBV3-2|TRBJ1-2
CASSQDWAGETGYTF
TGTGCCAGCAGCCAAGATTGGGCAGGGGAAACTGGCTACACCTTC
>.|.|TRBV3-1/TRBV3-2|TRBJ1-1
CASSQSAPGAMNTEAFF
TGTGCCAGCAGCCAATCAGCCCCAGGGGCAATGAACACTGAAGCTTTCTTT
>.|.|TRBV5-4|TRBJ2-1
CASSPNENEQFF
TGTGCCAGCAGCCCGAACGAGAATGAGCAGTTCTTC
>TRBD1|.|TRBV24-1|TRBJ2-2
CATSDPGTGIGELFF
TGTGCCACCAGTGACCCCGGGACAGGGATCGGGGAGCTGTTTTTT
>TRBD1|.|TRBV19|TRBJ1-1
CASSPRGSTGRGGMNTEAFF
TGTGCCAGTAGCCCCCGGGGTTCGACAGGGCGGGGGGGGATGAACACTGAAGCTTTCTTT
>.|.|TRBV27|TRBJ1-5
CASSLSIYSNQPQHF
TGTGCCAGCAGTTTAAGCATTTATAGCAATCAGCCCCAGCATTTT
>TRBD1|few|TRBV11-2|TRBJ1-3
CASSAVQGARGNTIYF
TGTGCCAGCAGCGCCGTCCAGGGGGCGAGGGGAAACACCATATATTTT
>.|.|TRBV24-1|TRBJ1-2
CATSGRVDGEYGYTF
TGTGCCACCAGTGGCAGGGTTGACGGCGAATATGGCTACACCTTC
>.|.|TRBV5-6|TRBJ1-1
CASSVGLTAGAFF
TGTGCCAGCAGCGTGGGACTCACCGCGGGAGCTTTCTTT
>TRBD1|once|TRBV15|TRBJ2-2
CATSRAQGVTGELFF
TGTGCCACCAGCAGAGCGCAGGGGGTCACCGGGGAGCTGTTTTTT
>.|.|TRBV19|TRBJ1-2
CATRPSRTLYGYTF
TGTGCCACCCGACCCTCGCGGACACTCTATGGCTACACCTTC
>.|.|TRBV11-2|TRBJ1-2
CASSLDQAFVRGRYYGYTF
TGTGCCAGCAGCTTAGATCAAGCATTTGTGCGAGGGCGTTACTATGGCTACACCTTC
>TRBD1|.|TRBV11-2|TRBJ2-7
CASSLGTGGYEQYF
TGTGCCAGCAGCTTGGGGACAGGGGGCTACGAGCAGTACTTC
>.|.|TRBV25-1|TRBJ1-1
CASSASADGNTEAFF
TGTGCCAGCAGTGCTTCAGCGGACGGTAACACTGAAGCTTTCTTT
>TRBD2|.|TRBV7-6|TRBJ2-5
CASSPSSGGEIQETQYF
TGTGCCAGCAGCCCGTCTAGCGGGGGGGAAATACAAGAGACCCAGTACTTC
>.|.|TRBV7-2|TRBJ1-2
CASSSPNREGYTF
TGTGCCAGCAGCTCGCCTAACAGGGAAGGCTACACCTTC
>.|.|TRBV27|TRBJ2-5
CASSPLQPETQYF
TGTGCCAGCAGTCCCCTACAGCCAGAGACCCAGTACTTC
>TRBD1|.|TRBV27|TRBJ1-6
CASRRQGFSPLHF
TGTGCCAGCAGAAGACAGGGTTTCTCACCCCTCCACTTT
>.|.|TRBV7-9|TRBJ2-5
CASSTKETQYF
TGTGCCAGCAGCACAAAAGAGACCCAGTACTTC
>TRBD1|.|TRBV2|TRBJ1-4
CASTNRQGREKLFF
TGTGCCAGCACCAATAGACAGGGTCGGGAAAAACTGTTTTTT